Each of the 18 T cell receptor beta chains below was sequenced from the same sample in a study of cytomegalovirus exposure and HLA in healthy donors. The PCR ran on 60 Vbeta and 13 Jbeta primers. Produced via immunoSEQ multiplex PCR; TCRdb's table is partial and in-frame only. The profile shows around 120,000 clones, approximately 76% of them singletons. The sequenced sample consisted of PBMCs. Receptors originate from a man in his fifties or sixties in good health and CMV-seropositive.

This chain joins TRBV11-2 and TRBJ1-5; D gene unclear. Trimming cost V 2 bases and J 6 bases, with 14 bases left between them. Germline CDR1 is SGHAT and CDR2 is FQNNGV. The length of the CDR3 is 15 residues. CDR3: CASSLNSLGGQPQHF. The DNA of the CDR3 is TGTGCCAGCAGCTTAAACTCTTTAGGAGGTCAGCCCCAGCATTTT.

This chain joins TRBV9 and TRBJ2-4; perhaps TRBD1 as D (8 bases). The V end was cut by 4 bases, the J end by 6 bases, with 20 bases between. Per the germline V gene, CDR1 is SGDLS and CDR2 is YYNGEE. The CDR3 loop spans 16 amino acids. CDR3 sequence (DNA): TGTGCCAGCAGCTCAAGATCAACAGGGGGGGGAAACATTCAGTACTTC. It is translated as CASSSRSTGGGNIQYF.

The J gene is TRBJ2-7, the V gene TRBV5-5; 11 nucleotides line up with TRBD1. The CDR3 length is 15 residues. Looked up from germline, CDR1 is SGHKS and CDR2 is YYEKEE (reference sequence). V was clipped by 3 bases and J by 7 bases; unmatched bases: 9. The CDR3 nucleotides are TGTGCCAGCAGCTCCCTCGGACAGGGGGCAGGTGAGCAGTACTTC. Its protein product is CASSSLGQGAGEQYF.

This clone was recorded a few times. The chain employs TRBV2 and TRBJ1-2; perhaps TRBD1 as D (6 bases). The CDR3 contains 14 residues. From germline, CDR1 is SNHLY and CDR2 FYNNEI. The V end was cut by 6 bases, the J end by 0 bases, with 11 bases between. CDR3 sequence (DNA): TGTGCCAGCAGAGGACAGCCTTCTAACTATGGCTACACCTTC. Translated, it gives CASRGQPSNYGYTF. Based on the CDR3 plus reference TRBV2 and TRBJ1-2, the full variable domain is EPEVTQTPSHQVTQMGQEVILRCVPISNHLYFYWYRQILGQKVEFLVSFYNNEISEKSEIFDDQFSVERPDGSNFTLKIRSTKLEDSAMYFCASRGQPSNYGYTFGSGTRLTVV.

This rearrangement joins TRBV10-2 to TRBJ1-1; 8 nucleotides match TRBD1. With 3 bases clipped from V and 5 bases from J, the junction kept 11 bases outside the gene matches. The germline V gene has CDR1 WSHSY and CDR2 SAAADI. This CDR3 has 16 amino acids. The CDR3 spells CASSDLPGDRLTEAFF. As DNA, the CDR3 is TGCGCCAGCAGTGATTTACCGGGGGACAGGTTAACTGAAGCTTTCTTT.

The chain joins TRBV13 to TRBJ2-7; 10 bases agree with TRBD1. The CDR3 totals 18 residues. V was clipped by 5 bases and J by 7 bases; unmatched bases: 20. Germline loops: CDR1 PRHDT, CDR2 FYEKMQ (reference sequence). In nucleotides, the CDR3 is TGTGCCAGCAGCACTGAATCTTCCGGGACAGGGGCCACTCGGGAGCAGTACTTC. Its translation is CASSTESSGTGATREQYF.

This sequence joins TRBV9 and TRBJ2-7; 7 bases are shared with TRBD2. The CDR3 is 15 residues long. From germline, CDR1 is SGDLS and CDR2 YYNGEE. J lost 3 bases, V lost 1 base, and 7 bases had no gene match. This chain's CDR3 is CASSVSSGTSYEQYF. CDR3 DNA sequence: TGTGCCAGCAGCGTATCAAGCGGGACGAGCTACGAGCAGTACTTC. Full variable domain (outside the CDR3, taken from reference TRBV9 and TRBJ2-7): DSGVTQTPKHLITATGQRVTLRCSPRSGDLSVYWYQQSLDQGLQFLIQYYNGEERAKGNILERFSAQQFPDLHSELNLSSLELGDSALYFCASSVSSGTSYEQYFGPGTRLTVT.

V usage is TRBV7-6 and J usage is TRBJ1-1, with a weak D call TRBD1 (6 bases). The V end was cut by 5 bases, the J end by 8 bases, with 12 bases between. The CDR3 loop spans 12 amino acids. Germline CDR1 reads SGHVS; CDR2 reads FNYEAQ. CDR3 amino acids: CASSPQGYEAFF. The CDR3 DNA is TGTGCCAGCAGCCCTCAGGGGTACGAAGCTTTCTTT. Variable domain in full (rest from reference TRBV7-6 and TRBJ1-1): GAGVSQSPRYKVTKRGQDVALRCDPISGHVSLYWYRQALGQGPEFLTYFNYEAQQDKSGLPNDRFSAERPEGSISTLTIQRTEQRDSAMYRCASSPQGYEAFFGQGTRLTVV.

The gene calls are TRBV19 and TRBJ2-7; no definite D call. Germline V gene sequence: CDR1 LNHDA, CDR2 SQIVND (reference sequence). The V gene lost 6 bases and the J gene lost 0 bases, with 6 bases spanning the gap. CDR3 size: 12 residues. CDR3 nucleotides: TGTGCCAGTAGCGGGTACTCCTACGAGCAGTACTTC. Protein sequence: CASSGYSYEQYF.

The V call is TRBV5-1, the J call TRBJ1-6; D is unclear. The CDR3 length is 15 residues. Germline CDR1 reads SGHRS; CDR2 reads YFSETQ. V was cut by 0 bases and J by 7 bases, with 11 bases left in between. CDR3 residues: CASSLARTANSPLHF. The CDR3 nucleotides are TGCGCCAGCAGCTTGGCACGTACAGCAAATTCACCCCTCCACTTT.

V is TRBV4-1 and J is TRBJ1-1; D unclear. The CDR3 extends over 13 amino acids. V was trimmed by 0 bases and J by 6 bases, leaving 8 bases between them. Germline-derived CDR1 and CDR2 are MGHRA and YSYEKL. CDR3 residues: CASSQELESEAFF. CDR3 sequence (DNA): TGCGCCAGCAGCCAAGAGTTAGAATCTGAAGCTTTCTTT.

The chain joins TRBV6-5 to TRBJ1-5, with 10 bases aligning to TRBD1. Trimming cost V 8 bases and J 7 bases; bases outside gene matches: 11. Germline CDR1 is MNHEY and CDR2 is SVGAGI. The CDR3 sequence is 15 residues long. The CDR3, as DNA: TGTGCCAGCGTTGGAGACAGGGGGCGCGGGCAGCCCCAGCATTTT. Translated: CASVGDRGRGQPQHF.

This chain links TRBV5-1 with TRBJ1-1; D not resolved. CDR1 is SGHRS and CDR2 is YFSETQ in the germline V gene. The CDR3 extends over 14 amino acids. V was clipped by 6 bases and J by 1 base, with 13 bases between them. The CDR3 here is CASKEGLRNTEAFF. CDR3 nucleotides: TGCGCCAGCAAAGAGGGCCTCCGGAACACTGAAGCTTTCTTT.

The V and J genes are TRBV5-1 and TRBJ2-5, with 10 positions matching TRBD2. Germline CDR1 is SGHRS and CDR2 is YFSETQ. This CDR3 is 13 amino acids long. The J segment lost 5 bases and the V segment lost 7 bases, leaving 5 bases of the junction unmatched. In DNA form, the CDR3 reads TGCGCCAGCTCTAGCGGGGGCGCGGAGACCCAGTACTTC. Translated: CASSSGGAETQYF.

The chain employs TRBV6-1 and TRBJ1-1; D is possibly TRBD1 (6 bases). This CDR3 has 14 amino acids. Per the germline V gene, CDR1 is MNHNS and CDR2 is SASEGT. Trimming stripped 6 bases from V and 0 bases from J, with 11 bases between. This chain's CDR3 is CASSPDRLNTEAFF. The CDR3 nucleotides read TGTGCCAGCAGCCCAGACAGGCTGAACACTGAAGCTTTCTTT.

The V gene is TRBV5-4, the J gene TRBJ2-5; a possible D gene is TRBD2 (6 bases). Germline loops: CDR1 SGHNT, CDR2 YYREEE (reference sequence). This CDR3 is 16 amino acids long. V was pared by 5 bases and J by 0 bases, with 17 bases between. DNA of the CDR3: TGTGCCAGCAGTTCGACCGGTAGCGGTTACCAAGAGACCCAGTACTTC. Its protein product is CASSSTGSGYQETQYF.

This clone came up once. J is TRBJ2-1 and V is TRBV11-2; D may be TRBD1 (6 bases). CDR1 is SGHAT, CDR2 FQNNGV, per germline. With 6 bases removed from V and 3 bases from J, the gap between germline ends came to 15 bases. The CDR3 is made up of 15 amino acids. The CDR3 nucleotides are TGTGCCAGCAGGGTCACAGGGTTCGGCTACAATGAGCAGTTCTTC. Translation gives CASRVTGFGYNEQFF.

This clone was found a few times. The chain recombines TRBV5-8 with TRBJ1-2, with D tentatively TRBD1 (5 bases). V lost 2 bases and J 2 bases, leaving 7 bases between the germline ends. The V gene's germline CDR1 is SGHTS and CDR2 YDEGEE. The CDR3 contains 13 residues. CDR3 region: CASSLDSNYGYTF. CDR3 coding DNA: TGTGCCAGCAGCTTAGACAGCAACTATGGCTACACCTTC.